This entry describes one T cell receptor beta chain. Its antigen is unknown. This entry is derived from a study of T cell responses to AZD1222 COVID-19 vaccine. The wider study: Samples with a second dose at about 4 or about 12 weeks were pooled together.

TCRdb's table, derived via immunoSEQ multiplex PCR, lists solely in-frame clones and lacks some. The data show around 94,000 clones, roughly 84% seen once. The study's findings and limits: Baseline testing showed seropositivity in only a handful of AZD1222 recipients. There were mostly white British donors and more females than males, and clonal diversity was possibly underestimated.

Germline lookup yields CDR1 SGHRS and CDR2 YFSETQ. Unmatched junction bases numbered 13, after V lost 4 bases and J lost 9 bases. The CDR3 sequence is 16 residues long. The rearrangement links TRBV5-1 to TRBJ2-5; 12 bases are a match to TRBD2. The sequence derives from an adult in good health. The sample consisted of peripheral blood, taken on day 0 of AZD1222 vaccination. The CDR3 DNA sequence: TGCGCCAGCAGCCCCAGGACTAGCGGGGCCCAGTGGGCCCAGTACTTC. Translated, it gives CASSPRTSGAQWAQYF.